The clone carrying this TCR beta chain has only a few counts. Its antigen remains unknown. This entry comes from a study of vaccination effects on CD4 cells after COVID-19. Germline V gene sequence: CDR1 SGHNT, CDR2 YYREEE (reference sequence). Losses at the gene ends were 0 bases for V and 3 bases for J; bases not matched to a gene: 4. CDR3 length: 16 amino acids. Ahead of sequencing, the ViraFEST assay grew antigen-specific CD4+ T cells using viral peptide pools. Culture proceeded for 10 days, and CD4+ T cells were then isolated. Participants got two doses of BNT162b2 or mRNA-1273 vaccine. Broader study findings: Substantial clonal contraction characterized both infection- and vaccine-induced clones late after vaccination.

Using immunoSEQ multiplex PCR, the repertoire was profiled, and TCRdb retains in-frame clones only, with some absent. The sample has 29,000 or so clones, 74% seen once. The chain joins TRBV5-4 to TRBJ2-2, with 8 bases lining up with TRBD2. This TCR derives from a human donor who received a COVID-19 vaccine. Specimen: CD4+ T cells from PBMCs cultured with HCoV-OC43 spike peptides, collected after COVID-19 vaccination. Subset in this sample: HCoV-OC43 spike overlapping peptide pool stimulation. The CDR3 is CASSLGLAGYTGELFF. The CDR3 DNA sequence: TGTGCCAGCAGCTTGGGGCTAGCGGGCTACACCGGGGAGCTGTTTTTT.